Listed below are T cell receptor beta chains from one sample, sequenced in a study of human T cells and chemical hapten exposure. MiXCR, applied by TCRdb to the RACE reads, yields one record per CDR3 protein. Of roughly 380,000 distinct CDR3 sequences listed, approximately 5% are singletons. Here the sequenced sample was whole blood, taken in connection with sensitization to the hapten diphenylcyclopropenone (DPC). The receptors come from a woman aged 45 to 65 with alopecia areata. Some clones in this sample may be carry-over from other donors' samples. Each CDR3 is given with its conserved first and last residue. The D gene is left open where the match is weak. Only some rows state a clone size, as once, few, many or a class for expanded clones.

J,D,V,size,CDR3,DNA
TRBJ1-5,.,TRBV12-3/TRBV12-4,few,CASSALRGRESDQPQHF,TGTGCCAGCAGTGCCCTGCGGGGCAGAGAGTCGGATCAGCCCCAGCATTTT
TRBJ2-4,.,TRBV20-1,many,CSAESRAGGKNIQYF,TGCAGTGCCGAGTCCAGGGCTGGGGGCAAAAACATTCAGTACTTC
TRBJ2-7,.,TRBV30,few,CAWSTSPFAREEQYF,TGTGCCTGGAGTACCTCCCCCTTTGCCAGGGAAGAGCAGTACTTC
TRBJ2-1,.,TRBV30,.,CAWSVQNEQFF,TGTGCCTGGAGTGTACAAAATGAGCAGTTCTTC
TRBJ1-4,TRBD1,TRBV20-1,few,CSALGTGREKLFF,TGCAGTGCTCTAGGGACAGGGAGGGAAAAACTGTTTTTT
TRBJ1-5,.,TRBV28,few,CASSFRGRDNQPQHF,TGTGCCAGCAGTTTTCGAGGTAGGGACAATCAGCCCCAGCATTTT
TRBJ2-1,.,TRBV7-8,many,CASSSSRGEQFF,TGTGCCAGCAGCTCTAGCAGGGGTGAGCAGTTCTTC
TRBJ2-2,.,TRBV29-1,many,CSGEDTGELFF,TGCAGCGGAGAGGATACCGGGGAGCTGTTTTTT
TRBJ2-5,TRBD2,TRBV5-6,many,CASSPGSGRETQYF,TGTGCCAGCAGCCCAGGAAGCGGGAGAGAGACCCAGTACTTC
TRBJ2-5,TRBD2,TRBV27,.,CASSWASGEETQYF,TGTGCCAGCAGTTGGGCTAGCGGGGAAGAGACCCAGTACTTC
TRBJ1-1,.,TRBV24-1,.,CATSDGGTEAFF,TGTGCCACCAGTGACGGGGGGACTGAAGCTTTCTTT
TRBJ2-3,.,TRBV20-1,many,CSARREEWITDTQYF,TGCAGTGCTAGAAGGGAGGAGTGGATTACAGATACGCAGTATTTT
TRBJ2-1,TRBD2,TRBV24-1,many,CATSDPGTSGRRGSYNEQFF,TGTGCCACCAGTGACCCCGGGACTAGCGGGAGAAGAGGATCCTACAATGAGCAGTTCTTC
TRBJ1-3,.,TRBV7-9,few,CAMQDPSGNTIYF,TGTGCCATGCAGGACCCCTCTGGAAACACCATATATTTT
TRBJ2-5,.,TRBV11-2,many,CASSLVGAPQETQYF,TGTGCCAGCAGCTTGGTCGGGGCCCCCCAAGAGACCCAGTACTTC
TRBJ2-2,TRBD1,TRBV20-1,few,CSARESGTGISGELFF,TGCAGTGCTAGAGAGTCTGGGACAGGGATTTCAGGGGAGCTGTTTTTT
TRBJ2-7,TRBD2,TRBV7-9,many,CASSSSAGVFVEQYF,TGTGCCAGCAGCTCCTCAGCGGGAGTCTTCGTCGAGCAGTACTTC
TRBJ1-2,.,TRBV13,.,CASSLVGEDYGYTF,TGTGCCAGCAGCTTAGTTGGGGAAGACTATGGCTACACCTTC
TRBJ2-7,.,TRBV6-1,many,CASSIIPVPGYEQYF,TGTGCCAGCAGTATTATACCCGTACCAGGGTACGAGCAGTACTTC
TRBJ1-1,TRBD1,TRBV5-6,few,CASSLFRGQGSHAEAFF,TGTGCCAGCAGCCTATTCCGGGGACAGGGGAGCCACGCTGAAGCTTTCTTT
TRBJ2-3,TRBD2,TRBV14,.,CASSQRASGFTDTQYF,TGTGCCAGCAGCCAAAGGGCTAGCGGATTCACAGATACGCAGTATTTT
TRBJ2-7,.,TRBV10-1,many,CASSAATSYEQYF,TGCGCCAGCAGTGCGGCCACCTCCTACGAGCAGTACTTC
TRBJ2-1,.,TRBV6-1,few,CASSLMRDEQFF,TGTGCCAGCAGCCTGATGAGGGATGAGCAGTTCTTC
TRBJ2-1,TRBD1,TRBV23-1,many,CASSGGTGGSGNEQFF,TGCGCCAGCAGTGGGGGGACAGGCGGTTCAGGCAATGAGCAGTTCTTC
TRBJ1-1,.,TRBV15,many,CATSPRSANTEAFF,TGTGCCACCAGCCCCCGTTCGGCGAACACTGAAGCTTTCTTT
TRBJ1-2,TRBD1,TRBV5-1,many,CASSTDRGHGYTF,TGCGCCAGCAGCACGGACAGGGGGCATGGCTACACCTTC
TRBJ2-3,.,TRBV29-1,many,CSVEGGDSQYF,TGCAGCGTTGAAGGCGGGGATTCGCAGTATTTT